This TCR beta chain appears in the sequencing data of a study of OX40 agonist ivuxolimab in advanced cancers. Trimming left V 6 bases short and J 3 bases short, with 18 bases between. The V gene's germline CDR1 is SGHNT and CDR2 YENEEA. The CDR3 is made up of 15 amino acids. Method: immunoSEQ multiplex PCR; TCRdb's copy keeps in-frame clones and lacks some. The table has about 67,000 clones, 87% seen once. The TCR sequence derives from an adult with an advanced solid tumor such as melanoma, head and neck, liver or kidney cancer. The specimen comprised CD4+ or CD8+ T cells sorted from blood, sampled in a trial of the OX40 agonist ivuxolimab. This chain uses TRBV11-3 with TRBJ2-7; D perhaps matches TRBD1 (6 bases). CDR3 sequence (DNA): TGTGCCAGCAGTTCGCGGACAGTGCCGATCTACGAGCAGTACTTC. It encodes CASSSRTVPIYEQYF.